The T cell receptor (beta chain) described here comes from a study of cytomegalovirus exposure and HLA in healthy donors. The CDR3 covers 17 residues. Per germline, CDR1 SEHNR and CDR2 FQNEAQ (reference sequence). J lost 2 bases, V lost 4 bases, and 7 bases had no gene match. Comment on this clone: Its target is unknown.

Study-level findings and limits: Around 160 TCR beta chains were listed as cytomegalovirus-associated. Most TCRs appeared rarely, but some public TCRs recurred in many donors.

PCR employed 60 Vbeta and 13 Jbeta primers. TCRdb keeps only in-frame clones here, not all; method: immunoSEQ multiplex PCR. The sample includes over 150,000 clones, approximately 71% seen only once; the top ten take roughly 1.4%. The clonotype was recovered from a man aged 50 or older in good health and CMV-seronegative. The chain employs TRBV7-9 and TRBJ1-6; 8 bases fit TRBD1. The sequenced sample was PBMCs. This CDR3 reads CASSSQTGVAYNSPLHF. Written as DNA, the CDR3 is TGTGCCAGCAGCTCCCAGACAGGGGTCGCCTATAATTCACCCCTCCACTTT.